This record looks at one T cell receptor beta chain sequence and its context. Germline-derived CDR1 and CDR2 are MNHEY and SMNVEV (reference sequence). The V segment lost 6 bases and the J segment 6 bases; nucleotides outside the gene matches: 12. This CDR3 comprises 15 residues. Measured with immunoSEQ multiplex PCR; TCRdb has only the in-frame clones, and not every one. Of around 61,000 clones listed, around 98% are singletons. These data belong to a study of siplizumab effects on memory and regulatory T cells. The source is a human donor in good health. The chain combines TRBV27 with TRBJ2-7; 9 nucleotides agree with TRBD1. Sequenced material: naive CD8+ T cells sorted from blood. CDR3 loop: CASRPTLGQGGEQYF. CDR3 sequence (DNA): TGTGCCAGCAGACCGACGTTGGGACAGGGTGGCGAGCAGTACTTC.